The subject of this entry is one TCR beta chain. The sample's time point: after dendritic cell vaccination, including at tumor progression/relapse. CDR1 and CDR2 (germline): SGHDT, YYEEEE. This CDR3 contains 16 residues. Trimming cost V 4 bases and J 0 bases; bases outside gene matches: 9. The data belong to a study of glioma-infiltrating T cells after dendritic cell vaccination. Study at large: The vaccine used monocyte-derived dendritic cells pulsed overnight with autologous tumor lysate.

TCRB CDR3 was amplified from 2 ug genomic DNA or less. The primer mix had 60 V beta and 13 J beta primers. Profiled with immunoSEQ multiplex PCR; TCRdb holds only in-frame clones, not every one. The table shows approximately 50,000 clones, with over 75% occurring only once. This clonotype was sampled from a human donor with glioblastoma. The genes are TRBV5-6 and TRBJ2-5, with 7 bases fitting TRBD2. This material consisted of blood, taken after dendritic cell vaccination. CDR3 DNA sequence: TGTGCCAGCAGCCTAACCCTAGCGGCGGACCAAGAGACCCAGTACTTC. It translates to CASSLTLAADQETQYF.